This T cell receptor beta chain was captured in a study of preoperative IRX-2 immunotherapy in early breast cancer. Trimming shortened V by 1 base and J by 4 bases, and 19 bases separated the two germline ends. The CDR3 spans 17 residues. Here immunoSEQ multiplex PCR was the method, and the copy in TCRdb shows in-frame clones only, minus some. The sample carries roughly 24,000 clones, around 72% recorded once. The treatment here: preoperative locoregional IRX-2 cytokine immunotherapy. Patients received preoperative, locoregional IRX-2 cytokine immunotherapy in a phase Ib study. Sequenced material: lymph node tissue, taken after IRX-2 immunotherapy. V is TRBV23-1 and J is TRBJ1-1, with a tentative D call TRBD1 (5 bases). TRBV23-1 is an ORF; its function is uncertain. The receptor comes from a human donor with breast cancer. Here the CDR3 DNA reads TGCGCCAGCAGTCAATACTTCGGGTGGGAAGGGGTCACTGAAGCTTTCTTT. Translation gives CASSQYFGWEGVTEAFF.